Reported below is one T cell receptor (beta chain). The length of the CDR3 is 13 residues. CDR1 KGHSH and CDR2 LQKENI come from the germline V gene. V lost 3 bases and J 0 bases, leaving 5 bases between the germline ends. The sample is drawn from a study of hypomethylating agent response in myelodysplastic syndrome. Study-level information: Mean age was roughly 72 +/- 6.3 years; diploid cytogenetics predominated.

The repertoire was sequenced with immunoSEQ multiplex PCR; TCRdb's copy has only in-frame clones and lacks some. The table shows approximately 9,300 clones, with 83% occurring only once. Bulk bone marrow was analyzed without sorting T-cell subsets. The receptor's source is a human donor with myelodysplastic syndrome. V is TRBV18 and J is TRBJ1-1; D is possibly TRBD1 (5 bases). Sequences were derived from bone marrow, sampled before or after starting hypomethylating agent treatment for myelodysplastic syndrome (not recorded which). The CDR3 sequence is CASSPTVNTEAFF. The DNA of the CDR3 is TGTGCCAGCTCACCGACAGTGAACACTGAAGCTTTCTTT.